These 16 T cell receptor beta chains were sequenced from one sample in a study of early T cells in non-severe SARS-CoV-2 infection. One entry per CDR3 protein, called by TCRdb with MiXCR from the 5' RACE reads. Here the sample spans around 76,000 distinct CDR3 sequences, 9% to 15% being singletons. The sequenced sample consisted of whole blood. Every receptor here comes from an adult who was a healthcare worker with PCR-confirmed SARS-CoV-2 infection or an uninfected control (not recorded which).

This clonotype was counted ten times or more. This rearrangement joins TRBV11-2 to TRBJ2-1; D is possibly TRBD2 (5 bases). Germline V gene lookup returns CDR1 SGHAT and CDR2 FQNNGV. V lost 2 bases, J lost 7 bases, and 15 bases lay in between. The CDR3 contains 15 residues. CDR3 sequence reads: CASSLRTGKANEQFF. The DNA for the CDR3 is TGTGCCAGCAGCTTACGGACGGGAAAGGCGAATGAGCAGTTCTTC.

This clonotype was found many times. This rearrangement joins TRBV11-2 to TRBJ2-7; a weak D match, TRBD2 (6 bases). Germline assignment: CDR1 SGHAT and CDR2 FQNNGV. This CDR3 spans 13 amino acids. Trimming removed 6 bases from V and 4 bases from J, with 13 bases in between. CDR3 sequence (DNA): TGTGCCAGCAGTCCCGGGACTCGATACGAGCAGTACTTC. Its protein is CASSPGTRYEQYF.

CDR3 protein: CASSQGVANTAQYF. The CDR3 coding sequence is TGCGCCAGCAGCCAAGGTGTAGCAAATACCGCGCAGTATTTT. V usage is TRBV4-1 and J usage is TRBJ2-3; no definite D call. The CDR3 contains 14 residues. Germline CDR1 MGHRA, CDR2 YSYEKL. The V end was cut by 1 base, the J end by 10 bases, with 15 bases between.

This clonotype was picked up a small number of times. CDR3 bases: TGTGCCAGCAGAGTTAAGGGGGGACATTTCTACGAGCAGTACTTC. It encodes CASRVKGGHFYEQYF. This chain uses TRBV27 with TRBJ2-7; either TRBD1 or TRBD2 may fit D (6 bases each). This CDR3 is 15 amino acids long. V shed 6 bases and J shed 3 bases, with 18 bases lying between them. CDR1 and CDR2 from the germline V gene are MNHEY and SMNVEV (reference sequence).

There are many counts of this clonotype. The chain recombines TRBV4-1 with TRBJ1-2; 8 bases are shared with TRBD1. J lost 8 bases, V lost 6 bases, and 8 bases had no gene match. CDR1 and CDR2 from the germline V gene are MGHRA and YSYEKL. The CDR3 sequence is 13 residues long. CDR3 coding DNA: TGCGCCAGCAGTGACAGGGGTAGAACAGGCTACACCTTC. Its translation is CASSDRGRTGYTF.

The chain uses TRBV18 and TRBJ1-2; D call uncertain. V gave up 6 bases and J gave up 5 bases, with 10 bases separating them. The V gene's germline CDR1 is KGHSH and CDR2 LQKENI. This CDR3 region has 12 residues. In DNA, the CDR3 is TGTGCCAGCTCTCCGGGCGAGTATGGCTACACCTTC. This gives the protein CASSPGEYGYTF.

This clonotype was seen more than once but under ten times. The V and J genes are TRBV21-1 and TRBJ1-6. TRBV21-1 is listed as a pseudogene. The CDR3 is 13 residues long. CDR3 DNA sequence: TGTGCCAGCAACCGGGCCCTAAATTCACCCCTCCACTTT. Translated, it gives CASNRALNSPLHF.

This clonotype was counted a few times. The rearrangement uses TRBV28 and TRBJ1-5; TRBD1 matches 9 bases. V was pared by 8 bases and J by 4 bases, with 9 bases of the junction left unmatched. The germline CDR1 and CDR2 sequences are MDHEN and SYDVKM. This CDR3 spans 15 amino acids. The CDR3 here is CASVTRGTGNQPQHF. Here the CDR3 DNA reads TGTGCCAGCGTAACCCGGGGGACAGGGAATCAGCCCCAGCATTTT.

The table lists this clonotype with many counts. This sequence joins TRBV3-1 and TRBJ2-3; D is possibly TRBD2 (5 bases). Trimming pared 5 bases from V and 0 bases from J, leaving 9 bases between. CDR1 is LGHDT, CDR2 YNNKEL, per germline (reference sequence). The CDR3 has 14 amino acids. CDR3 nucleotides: TGTGCCAGCAGCGCCCCGGGGAGCACAGATACGCAGTATTTT. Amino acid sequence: CASSAPGSTDTQYF.

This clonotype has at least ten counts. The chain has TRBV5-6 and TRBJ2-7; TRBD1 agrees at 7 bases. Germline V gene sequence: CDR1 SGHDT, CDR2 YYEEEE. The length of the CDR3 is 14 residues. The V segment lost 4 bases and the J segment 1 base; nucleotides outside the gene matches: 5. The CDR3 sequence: CASSTGTASYEQYF. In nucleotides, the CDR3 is TGTGCCAGCAGCACCGGGACAGCTTCCTACGAGCAGTACTTC.

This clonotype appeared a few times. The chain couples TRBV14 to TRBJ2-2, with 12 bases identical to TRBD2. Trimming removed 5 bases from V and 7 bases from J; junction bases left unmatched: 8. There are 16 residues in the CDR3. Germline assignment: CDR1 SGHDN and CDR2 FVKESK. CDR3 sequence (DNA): TGTGCCAGCAGCAAAGGACTAGCGGGATTTTACGGGGAGCTGTTTTTT. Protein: CASSKGLAGFYGELFF.

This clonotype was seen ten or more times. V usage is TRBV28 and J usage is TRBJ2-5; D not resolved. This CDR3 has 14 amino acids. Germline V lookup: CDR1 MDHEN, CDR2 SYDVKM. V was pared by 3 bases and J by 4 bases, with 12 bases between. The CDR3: CASSLLRNLETQYF. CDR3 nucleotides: TGTGCCAGCAGTTTGTTACGTAACCTAGAGACCCAGTACTTC.

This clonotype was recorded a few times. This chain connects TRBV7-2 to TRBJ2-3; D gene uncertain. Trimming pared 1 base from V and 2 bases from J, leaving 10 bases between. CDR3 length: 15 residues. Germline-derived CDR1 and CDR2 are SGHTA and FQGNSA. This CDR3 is CASSLGPADTDTQYF. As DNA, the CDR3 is TGTGCCAGCAGCTTAGGACCAGCCGACACAGATACGCAGTATTTT.

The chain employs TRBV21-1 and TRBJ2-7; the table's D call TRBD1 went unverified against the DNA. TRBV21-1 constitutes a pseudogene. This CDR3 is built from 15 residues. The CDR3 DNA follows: TGTGCCAGCAGCGAGTCCTGGGGGCTAAAGTACGAGCAGTACTTC. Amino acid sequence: CASSESWGLKYEQYF.

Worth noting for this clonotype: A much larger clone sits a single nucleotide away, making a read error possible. CDR3: CASSLTGITEAFF. As DNA, the CDR3 is TGTGCCAGCAGCTTAACAGGGATCACTGAAGCTTTCTTT. The chain combines TRBV11-3 with TRBJ1-1, with D tentatively TRBD1 (6 bases). Germline V gene sequence: CDR1 SGHNT, CDR2 YENEEA. This CDR3 comprises 13 residues. The germline V and J ends were trimmed by 2 bases and 4 bases, with 8 bases remaining between them.

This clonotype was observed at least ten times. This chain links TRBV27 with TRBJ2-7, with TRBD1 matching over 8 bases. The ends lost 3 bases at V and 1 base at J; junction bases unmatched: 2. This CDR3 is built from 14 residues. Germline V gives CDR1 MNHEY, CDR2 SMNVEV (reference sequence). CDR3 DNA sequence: TGTGCCAGCAGTTTGAGGACAGGGTCCTACGAGCAGTACTTC. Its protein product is CASSLRTGSYEQYF.